The present T cell receptor beta chain was sequenced within a study of blood T cell repertoires in COVID-19. Background on the study: Some COVID-19 samples were acute and others convalescent; all came from the United States, Italy and Spain. The cDNA or gDNA used as material had been derived from T cells, B-cell-depleted T cells, or PBMCs.

The CDR3 runs to 14 residues. CDR1 is MNHNS and CDR2 is SASEGT in the germline V gene. The V end was cut by 1 base, the J end by 15 bases, with 20 bases between. Profiling relied on immunoSEQ multiplex PCR, and the TCRdb table lists in-frame clones only, not all of them. The sample yields over 150,000 clones, approximately 90% seen once. The rearrangement links TRBV6-1 to TRBJ2-3; D not resolved. The sequenced sample was peripheral blood. The source of this sequence is a man in his thirties or forties with acute or convalescent COVID-19. CDR3 DNA sequence: TGTGCCAGCAGTGAAGGGCCTATATCTGGGCACGGATATTTT. Translation: CASSEGPISGHGYF.